This TCR beta chain was sequenced during a study of OX40 agonist ivuxolimab in advanced cancers. Across the study: About 42% of patients had received prior checkpoint inhibitor therapy.

This clone has only one observation. V lost 0 bases, J lost 1 base, and 7 bases lay in between. The CDR3 is 14 amino acids. CDR1 SGHKS and CDR2 YYEKEE come from the germline V gene (reference sequence). Produced via immunoSEQ multiplex PCR; TCRdb's table is partial and in-frame only. This table holds 77,000 or so clones, roughly 91% found once. This chain links TRBV5-5 with TRBJ2-5; D is perhaps TRBD1 (6 bases). This receptor was taken from an adult with an advanced solid tumor such as melanoma, head and neck, liver or kidney cancer. Source: CD4+ or CD8+ T cells sorted from blood, taken in a trial of the OX40 agonist ivuxolimab. CDR3 protein: CASSLDRVQETQYF. CDR3 bases: TGTGCCAGCAGCTTGGACAGGGTCCAAGAGACCCAGTACTTC.